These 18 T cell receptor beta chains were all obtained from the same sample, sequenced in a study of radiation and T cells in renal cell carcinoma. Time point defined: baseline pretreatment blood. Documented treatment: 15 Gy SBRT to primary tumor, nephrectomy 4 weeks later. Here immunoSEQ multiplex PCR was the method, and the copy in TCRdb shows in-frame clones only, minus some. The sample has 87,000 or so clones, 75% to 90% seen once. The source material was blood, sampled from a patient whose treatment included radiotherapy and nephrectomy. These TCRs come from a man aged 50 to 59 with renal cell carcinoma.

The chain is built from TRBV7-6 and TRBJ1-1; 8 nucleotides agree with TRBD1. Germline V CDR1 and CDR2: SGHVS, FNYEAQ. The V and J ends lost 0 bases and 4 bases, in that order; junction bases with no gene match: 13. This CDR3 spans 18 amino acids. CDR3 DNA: TGTGCCAGCAGCTTAGCGTCCAGGGGGCAAGAGGAGAGCACTGAAGCTTTCTTT. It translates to CASSLASRGQEESTEAFF.

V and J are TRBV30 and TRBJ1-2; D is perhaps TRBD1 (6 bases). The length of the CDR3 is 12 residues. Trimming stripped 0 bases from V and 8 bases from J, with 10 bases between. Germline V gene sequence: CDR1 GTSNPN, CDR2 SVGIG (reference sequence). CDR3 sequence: CAWSVGGRGYTF. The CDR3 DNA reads TGTGCCTGGAGTGTTGGGGGGCGAGGCTACACCTTC.

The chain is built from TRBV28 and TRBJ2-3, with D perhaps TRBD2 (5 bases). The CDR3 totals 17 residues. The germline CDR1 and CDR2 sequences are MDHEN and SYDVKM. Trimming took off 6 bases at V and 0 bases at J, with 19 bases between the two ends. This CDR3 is CASSTHGVGSSTDTQYF. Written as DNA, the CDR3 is TGTGCCAGCAGCACACACGGGGTAGGGAGTAGCACAGATACGCAGTATTTT.

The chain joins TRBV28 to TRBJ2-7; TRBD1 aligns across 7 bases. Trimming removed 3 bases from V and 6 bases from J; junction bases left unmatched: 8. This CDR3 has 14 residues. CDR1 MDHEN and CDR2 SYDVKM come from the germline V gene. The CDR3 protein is CASSFEGARVEQYF. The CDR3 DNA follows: TGTGCCAGCAGTTTCGAGGGGGCTAGGGTCGAGCAGTACTTC.

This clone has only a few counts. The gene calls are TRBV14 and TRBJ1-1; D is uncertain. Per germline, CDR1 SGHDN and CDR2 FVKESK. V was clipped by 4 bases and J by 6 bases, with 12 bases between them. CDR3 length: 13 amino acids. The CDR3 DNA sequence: TGTGCCAGCAGCCCGCATTTAATTTCTGAAGCTTTCTTT. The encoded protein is CASSPHLISEAFF. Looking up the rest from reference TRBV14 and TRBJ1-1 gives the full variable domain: EAGVTQFPSHSVIEKGQTVTLRCDPISGHDNLYWYRRVMGKEIKFLLHFVKESKQDESGMPNNRFLAERTGGTYSTLKVQPAELEDSGVYFCASSPHLISEAFFGQGTRLTVV.

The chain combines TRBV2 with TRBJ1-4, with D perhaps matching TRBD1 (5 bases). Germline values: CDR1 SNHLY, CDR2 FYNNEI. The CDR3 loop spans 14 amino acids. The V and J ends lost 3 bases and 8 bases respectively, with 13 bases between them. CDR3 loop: CASSEVGGTEKLFF. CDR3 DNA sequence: TGTGCCAGCAGTGAGGTGGGGGGTACCGAAAAACTGTTTTTT.

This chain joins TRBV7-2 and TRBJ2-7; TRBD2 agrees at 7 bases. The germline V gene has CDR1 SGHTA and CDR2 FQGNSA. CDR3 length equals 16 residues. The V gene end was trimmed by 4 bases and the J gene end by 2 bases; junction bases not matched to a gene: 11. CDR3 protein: CASSWMSGRATYEQYF. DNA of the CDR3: TGTGCCAGCAGCTGGATGAGTGGGAGGGCCACCTACGAGCAGTACTTC.

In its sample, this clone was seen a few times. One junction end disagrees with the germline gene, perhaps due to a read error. Here the CDR3 reads CASSLSRKGQGSF. The CDR3 coding sequence is TGTGCCAGCAGTTTATCGCGTAAGGGCCAGGGGAGCTTC. The chain joins TRBV28 to TRBJ1-2; maybe TRBD1 (6 bases). This CDR3 is built from 13 residues. The germline V gene encodes CDR1 MDHEN and CDR2 SYDVKM.

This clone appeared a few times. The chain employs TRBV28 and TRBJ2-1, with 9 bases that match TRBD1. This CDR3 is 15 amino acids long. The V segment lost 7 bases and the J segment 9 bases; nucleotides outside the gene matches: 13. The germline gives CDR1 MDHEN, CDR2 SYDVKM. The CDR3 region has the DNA TGTGCCAGCAACAAGCCGGGACAGGGAAAGCGTGAGCAGTTCTTC. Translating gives CASNKPGQGKREQFF.

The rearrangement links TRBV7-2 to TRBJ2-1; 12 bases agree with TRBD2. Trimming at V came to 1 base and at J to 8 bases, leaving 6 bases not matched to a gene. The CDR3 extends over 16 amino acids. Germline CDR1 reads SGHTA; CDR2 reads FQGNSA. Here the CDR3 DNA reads TGTGCCAGCAGCTTAGTCCCTAGCGGGAGGGACTATGAGCAGTTCTTC. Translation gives CASSLVPSGRDYEQFF.

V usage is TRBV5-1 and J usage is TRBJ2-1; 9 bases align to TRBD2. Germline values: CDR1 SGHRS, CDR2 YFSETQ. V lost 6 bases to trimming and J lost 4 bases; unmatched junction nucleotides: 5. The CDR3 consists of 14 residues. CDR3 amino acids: CASNLAGVYNEQFF. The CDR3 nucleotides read TGCGCCAGCAATTTAGCGGGGGTTTACAATGAGCAGTTCTTC.

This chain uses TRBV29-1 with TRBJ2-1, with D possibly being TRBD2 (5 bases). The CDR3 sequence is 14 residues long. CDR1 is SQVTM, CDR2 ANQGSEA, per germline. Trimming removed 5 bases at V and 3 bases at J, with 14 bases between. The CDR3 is CSVFDGINYNEQFF. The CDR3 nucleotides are TGCAGCGTTTTTGACGGGATTAACTACAATGAGCAGTTCTTC.

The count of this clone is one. In DNA, the CDR3 is TGTGCCAGCAGTTTATTAATGGGGGGAAACACTGAAGCTTTCTTT. Translating gives CASSLLMGGNTEAFF. The chain combines TRBV28 with TRBJ1-1; D is possibly TRBD1 (5 bases). This CDR3 region has 15 residues. Trimming cost V 1 base and J 2 bases, with 11 bases left between them. Germline-derived CDR1 and CDR2 are MDHEN and SYDVKM. Full variable domain (rest looked up from reference TRBV28 and TRBJ1-1): DVKVTQSSRYLVKRTGEKVFLECVQDMDHENMFWYRQDPGLGLRLIYFSYDVKMKEKGDIPEGYSVSREKKERFSLILESASTNQTSMYLCASSLLMGGNTEAFFGQGTRLTVV.

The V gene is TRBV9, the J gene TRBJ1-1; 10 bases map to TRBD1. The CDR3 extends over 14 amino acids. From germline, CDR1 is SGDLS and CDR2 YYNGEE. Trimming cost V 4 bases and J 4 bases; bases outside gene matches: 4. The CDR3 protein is CASSPWTGGTEAFF. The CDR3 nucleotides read TGTGCCAGCAGCCCCTGGACAGGGGGCACTGAAGCTTTCTTT.

The DNA of the CDR3 is TGTGCCACCAATAAGGGGCAGAACAATAATTCACCCCTCCACTTT. It translates to CATNKGQNNNSPLHF. V and J are TRBV27 and TRBJ1-6, with D perhaps matching TRBD1 (5 bases). The CDR3 is 15 amino acids. The ends were cut back, 10 bases at V and 5 bases at J, with 18 bases in the middle. Germline CDR1 is MNHEY and CDR2 is SMNVEV (reference sequence).

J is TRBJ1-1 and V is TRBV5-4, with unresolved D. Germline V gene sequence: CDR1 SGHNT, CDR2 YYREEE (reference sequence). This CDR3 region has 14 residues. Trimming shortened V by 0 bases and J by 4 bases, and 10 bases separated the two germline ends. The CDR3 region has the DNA TGTGCCAGCAGCTTGGCGGGATATAGCACTGAAGCTTTCTTT. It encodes CASSLAGYSTEAFF.

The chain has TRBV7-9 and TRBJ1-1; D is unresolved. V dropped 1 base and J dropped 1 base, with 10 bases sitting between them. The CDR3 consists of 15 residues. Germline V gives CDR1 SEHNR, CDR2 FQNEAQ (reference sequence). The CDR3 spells CASSLVFRPNTEAFF. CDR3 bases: TGTGCCAGCAGCTTAGTTTTCAGGCCGAACACTGAAGCTTTCTTT.

In DNA, the CDR3 is TGTGCCAGCTCCCTCTCTGGGGCCAACGTCCTGACTTTC. Its protein is CASSLSGANVLTF. The rearrangement links TRBV18 to TRBJ2-6; D gene uncertain. Between the trimmed V and J ends, which lost 6 bases and 0 bases, there was a span of 3 bases. Germline-derived CDR1 and CDR2 are KGHSH and LQKENI. The CDR3 length is 13 residues.